The rows below give T cell receptor beta chains drawn from one sample of a study of T cells in Graves' hyperthyroidism and ophthalmopathy. TCRdb used MiXCR to reprocess the multiplex PCR reads, holding one entry per CDR3 protein. The repertoire holds 40,000 or so distinct CDR3 sequences, about 49% seen once, with roughly 6.4% in the top ten. The sample was blood. The origin of the receptors is a woman aged 50 to 60 with Graves' hyperthyroidism that later progressed to Graves' ophthalmopathy. Each CDR3 is given without its conserved first and last residue.

V: TRBV2; CDR3: ASSVVTGGSDTQY
V: TRBV6-6; CDR3: ASSRGLMTYSYNEQF
V: TRBV5-1; CDR3: ASSPGLRAEGEAF
V: TRBV6-4; CDR3: ASSAPPTGPINYGYT
V: TRBV29-1; CDR3: SVAPSTDTQY
V: TRBV20-1; CDR3: SARVTGGKLF
V: TRBV9; CDR3: ASSVELYNSPLH
V: TRBV6-6; CDR3: ASSYLFTAYNEQF
V: TRBV2; CDR3: ASSERTSYTDTQY
V: TRBV12-3/TRBV12-4; CDR3: ASTTINVGDEKLF
V: TRBV10-3; CDR3: ATGGGLF
V: TRBV24-1; CDR3: ATSPHPSGAAYEQY
V: TRBV6-5; CDR3: ASTQLGGGEQY
V: TRBV7-9; CDR3: ASSPVRERGEKLF